Following are 7 T cell receptor beta chains from one sample sequenced in a study of T cells after yellow fever vaccination. TCRdb used MiXCR to reprocess the 5' RACE reads, holding one entry per CDR3 protein. The sample records a few hundred thousand distinct CDR3 sequences, 19% being singletons. The sequencing used PBMCs, collected 15 days after the yellow fever booster vaccination. The receptor source for this set is a man aged 25-45 years who received the YFV17D yellow fever vaccine.

This clonotype was observed a handful of times. V usage is TRBV5-1 and J usage is TRBJ2-5, with a tentative D call TRBD2 (5 bases). The CDR3 spans 15 residues. Trimming took 4 bases from V and 2 from J, leaving 15 bases between them. Per germline, CDR1 SGHRS and CDR2 YFSETQ. The CDR3: CASSRTGSGQETQYF. CDR3 DNA sequence: TGCGCCAGCAGCCGGACGGGGTCCGGTCAAGAGACCCAGTACTTC.

This clonotype was picked up a small number of times. The rearrangement joins TRBV5-1 to TRBJ2-7, with a weak D call TRBD1 (6 bases). There are 14 residues in the CDR3. CDR1 and CDR2 (germline): SGHRS, YFSETQ. V lost 2 bases and J lost 7, with 16 bases in between. The DNA of the CDR3 is TGCGCCAGCAGCTTAACAGGGACGACGTGGGAGCAGTACTTC. Its protein is CASSLTGTTWEQYF.

There are a few counts of this clonotype. The J gene is TRBJ2-3, the V gene TRBV5-1; TRBD2 matches 10 bases. CDR1 and CDR2 (germline): SGHRS, YFSETQ. This CDR3 region has 17 residues. Trimming at V came to 0 bases and at J to 3 bases, leaving 7 bases not matched to a gene. The CDR3 protein is CASSLVGAGGATDTQYF. The CDR3 DNA sequence: TGCGCCAGCAGCTTGGTCGGAGCGGGAGGGGCGACAGATACGCAGTATTTT. Using reference TRBV5-1 and TRBJ2-3 for the parts outside the CDR3, the full variable domain is KAGVTQTPRYLIKTRGQQVTLSCSPISGHRSVSWYQQTPGQGLQFLFEYFSETQRNKGNFPGRFSGRQFSNSRSEMNVSTLELGDSALYLCASSLVGAGGATDTQYFGPGTRLTVL.

The V gene is TRBV12-3 or TRBV12-4, the J gene TRBJ2-7; D possibly corresponds to TRBD2 (5 bases). The CDR3 runs to 15 residues. V was shortened by 6 bases and J by 5 bases, with 20 bases between the two germline ends. The CDR3, as DNA: TGTGCCAGCAGCTCCGTGGCTCGAGCGGTTGACGAGCAGTACTTC. Encoded protein: CASSSVARAVDEQYF.

The chain uses TRBV7-3 and TRBJ2-3; 7 bases agree with TRBD2. The CDR3 runs 15 residues. The germline V gene encodes CDR1 SGHTA and CDR2 FQGTGA. With V trimmed by 1 base and J by 5 bases, 6 bases remained unmatched. DNA of the CDR3: TGTGCCAGCAGCTTAAATGGCGGGAGCGGAGATACGCAGTATTTT. Protein sequence: CASSLNGGSGDTQYF.

This clonotype was counted only a few times. The chain uses TRBV6-1 and TRBJ2-2; D gene ambiguous. V was pared by 7 bases and J by 4 bases, with 16 bases between. The germline CDR1 and CDR2 sequences are MNHNS and SASEGT. The CDR3 is 15 residues long. CDR3 sequence reads: CASKVPLGSTGELFF. Written as DNA, the CDR3 is TGTGCCAGCAAAGTCCCCCTTGGCAGCACCGGGGAGCTGTTTTTT.

This clonotype has just a few counts. This chain joins TRBV12-3 or TRBV12-4 and TRBJ2-2; 9 nucleotides match TRBD2. The trim removed 6 bases at V and 7 bases at J, leaving 9 bases unmatched. The CDR3 covers 15 residues. DNA of the CDR3: TGTGCCAGCAGAGTAACTAGCGGGTTCGGCGGGGAGCTGTTTTTT. It is translated as CASRVTSGFGGELFF.